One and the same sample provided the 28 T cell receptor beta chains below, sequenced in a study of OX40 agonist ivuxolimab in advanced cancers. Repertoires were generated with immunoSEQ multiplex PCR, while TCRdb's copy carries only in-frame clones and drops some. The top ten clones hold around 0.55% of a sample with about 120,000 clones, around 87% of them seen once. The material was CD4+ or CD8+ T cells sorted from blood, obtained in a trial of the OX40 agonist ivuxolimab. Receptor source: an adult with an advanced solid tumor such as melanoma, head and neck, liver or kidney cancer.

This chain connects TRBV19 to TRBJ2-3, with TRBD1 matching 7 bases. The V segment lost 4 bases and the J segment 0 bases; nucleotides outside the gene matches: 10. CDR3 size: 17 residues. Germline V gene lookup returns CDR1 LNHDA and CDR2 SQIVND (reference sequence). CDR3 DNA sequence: TGTGCCAGTAGTAACAGGGGCGTCAGCTCTAGCACAGATACGCAGTATTTT. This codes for CASSNRGVSSSTDTQYF.

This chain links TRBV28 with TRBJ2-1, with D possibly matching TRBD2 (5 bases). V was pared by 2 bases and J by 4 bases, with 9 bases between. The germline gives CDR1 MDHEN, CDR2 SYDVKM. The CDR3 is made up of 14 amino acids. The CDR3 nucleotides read TGTGCCAGCAGTTTAGCAGGACTGTACAATGAGCAGTTCTTC. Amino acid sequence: CASSLAGLYNEQFF.

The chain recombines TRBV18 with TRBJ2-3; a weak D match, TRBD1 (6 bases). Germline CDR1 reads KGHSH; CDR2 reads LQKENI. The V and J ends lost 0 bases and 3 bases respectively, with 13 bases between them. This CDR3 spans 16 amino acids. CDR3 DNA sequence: TGTGCCAGCTCACCACCGTCAGGACAGATTACAGATACGCAGTATTTT. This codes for CASSPPSGQITDTQYF.

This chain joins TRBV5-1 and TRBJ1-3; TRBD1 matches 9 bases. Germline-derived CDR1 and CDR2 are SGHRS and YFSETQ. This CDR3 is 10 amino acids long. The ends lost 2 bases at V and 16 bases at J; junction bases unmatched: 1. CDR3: CASSLDRGYF. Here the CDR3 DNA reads TGCGCCAGCAGCTTAGACAGGGGGTATTTT. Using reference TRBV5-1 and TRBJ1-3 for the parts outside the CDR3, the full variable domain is KAGVTQTPRYLIKTRGQQVTLSCSPISGHRSVSWYQQTPGQGLQFLFEYFSETQRNKGNFPGRFSGRQFSNSRSEMNVSTLELGDSALYLCASSLDRGYFGEGSWLTVV.

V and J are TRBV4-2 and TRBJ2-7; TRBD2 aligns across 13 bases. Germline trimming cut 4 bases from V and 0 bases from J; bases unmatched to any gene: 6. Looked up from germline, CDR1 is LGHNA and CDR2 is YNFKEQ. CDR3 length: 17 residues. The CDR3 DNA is TGTGCCAGCAGCCGAGGACTAGCGGGGGAAAGCTCCTACGAGCAGTACTTC. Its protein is CASSRGLAGESSYEQYF.

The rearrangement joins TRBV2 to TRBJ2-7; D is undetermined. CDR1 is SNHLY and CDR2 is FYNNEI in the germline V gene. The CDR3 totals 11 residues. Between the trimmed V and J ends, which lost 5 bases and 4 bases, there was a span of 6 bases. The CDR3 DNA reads TGTGCCAGCAGTTACCAGTACGAGCAGTACTTC. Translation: CASSYQYEQYF.

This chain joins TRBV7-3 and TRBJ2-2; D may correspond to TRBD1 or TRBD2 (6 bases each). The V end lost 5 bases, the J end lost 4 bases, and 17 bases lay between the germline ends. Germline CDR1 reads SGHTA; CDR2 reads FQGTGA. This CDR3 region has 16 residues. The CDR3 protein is CASSPSVQGGTGELFF. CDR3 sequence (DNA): TGTGCCAGCAGCCCTAGCGTACAGGGTGGCACCGGGGAGCTGTTTTTT. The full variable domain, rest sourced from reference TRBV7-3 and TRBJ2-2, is GAGVSQTPSNKVTEKGKYVELRCDPISGHTALYWYRQSLGQGPEFLIYFQGTGAADDSGLPNDRFFAVRPEGSVSTLKIQRTERGDSAVYLCASSPSVQGGTGELFFGEGSRLTVL.

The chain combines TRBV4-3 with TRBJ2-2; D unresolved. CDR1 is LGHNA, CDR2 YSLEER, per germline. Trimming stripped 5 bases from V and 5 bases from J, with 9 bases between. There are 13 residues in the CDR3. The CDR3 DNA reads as TGCGCCAGCAGCTTACAGCGAACCGGGGAGCTGTTTTTT. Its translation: CASSLQRTGELFF.

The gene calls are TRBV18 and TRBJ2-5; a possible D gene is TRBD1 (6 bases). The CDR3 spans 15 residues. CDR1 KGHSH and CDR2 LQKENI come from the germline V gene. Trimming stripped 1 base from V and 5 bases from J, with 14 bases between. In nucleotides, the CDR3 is TGTGCCAGCTCACCACGTAGGACAGAATCGGAGACCCAGTACTTC. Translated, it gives CASSPRRTESETQYF.

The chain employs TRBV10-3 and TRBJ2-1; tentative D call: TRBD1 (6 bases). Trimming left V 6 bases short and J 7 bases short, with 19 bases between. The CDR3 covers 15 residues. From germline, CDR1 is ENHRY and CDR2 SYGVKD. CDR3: CAIRSRVEGVNEQFF. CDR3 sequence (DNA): TGTGCCATCAGGTCAAGGGTCGAGGGGGTTAATGAGCAGTTCTTC.

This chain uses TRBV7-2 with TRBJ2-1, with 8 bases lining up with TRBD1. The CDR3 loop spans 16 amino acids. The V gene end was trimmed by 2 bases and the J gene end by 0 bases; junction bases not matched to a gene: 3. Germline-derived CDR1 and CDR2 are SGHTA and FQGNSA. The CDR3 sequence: CASSLQQGASYNEQFF. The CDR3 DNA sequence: TGTGCCAGCAGCTTACAGCAGGGGGCCTCCTACAATGAGCAGTTCTTC.

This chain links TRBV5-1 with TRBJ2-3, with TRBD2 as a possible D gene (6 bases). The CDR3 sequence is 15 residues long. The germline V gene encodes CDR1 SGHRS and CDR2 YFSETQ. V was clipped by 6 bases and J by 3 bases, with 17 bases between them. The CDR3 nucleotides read TGCGCCAGCAAGGGTGTCGGGAGAAAAACAGATACGCAGTATTTT. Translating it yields CASKGVGRKTDTQYF.

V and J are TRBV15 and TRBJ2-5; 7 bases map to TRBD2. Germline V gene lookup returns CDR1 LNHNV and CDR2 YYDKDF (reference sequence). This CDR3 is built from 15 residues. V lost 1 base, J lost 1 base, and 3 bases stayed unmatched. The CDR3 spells CATSRGGGGQETQYF. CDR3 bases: TGTGCCACCAGCAGAGGGGGCGGGGGCCAAGAGACCCAGTACTTC. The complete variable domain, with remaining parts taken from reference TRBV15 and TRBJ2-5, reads DAMVIQNPRYQVTQFGKPVTLSCSQTLNHNVMYWYQQKSSQAPKLLFHYYDKDFNNEADTPDNFQSRRPNTSFCFLDIRSPGLGDTAMYLCATSRGGGGQETQYFGPGTRLLVL.

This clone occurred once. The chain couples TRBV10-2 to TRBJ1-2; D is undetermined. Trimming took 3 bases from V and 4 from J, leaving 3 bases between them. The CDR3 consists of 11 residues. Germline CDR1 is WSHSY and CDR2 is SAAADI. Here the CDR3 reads CASSDSYGYTF. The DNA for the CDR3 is TGCGCCAGCAGTGACAGCTATGGCTACACCTTC.

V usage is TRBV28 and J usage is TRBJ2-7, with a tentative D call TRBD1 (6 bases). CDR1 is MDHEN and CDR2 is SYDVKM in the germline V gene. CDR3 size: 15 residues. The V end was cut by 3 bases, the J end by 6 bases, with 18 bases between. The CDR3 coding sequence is TGTGCCAGCAGTTTTTACCGGGACAATGAACCCGAGCAGTACTTC. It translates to CASSFYRDNEPEQYF.

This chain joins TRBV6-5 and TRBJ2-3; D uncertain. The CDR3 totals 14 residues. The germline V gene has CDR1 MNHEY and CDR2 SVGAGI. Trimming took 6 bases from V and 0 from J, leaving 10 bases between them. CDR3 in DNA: TGTGCCAGCAGCCCTCCCACTAGCACAGATACGCAGTATTTT. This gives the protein CASSPPTSTDTQYF.

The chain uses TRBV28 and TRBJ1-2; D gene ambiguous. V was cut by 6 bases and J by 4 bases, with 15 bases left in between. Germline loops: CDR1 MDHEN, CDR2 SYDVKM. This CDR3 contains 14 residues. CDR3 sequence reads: CASSTGGLLYGYTF. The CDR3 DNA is TGTGCCAGCAGCACCGGTGGACTGCTCTATGGCTACACCTTC.

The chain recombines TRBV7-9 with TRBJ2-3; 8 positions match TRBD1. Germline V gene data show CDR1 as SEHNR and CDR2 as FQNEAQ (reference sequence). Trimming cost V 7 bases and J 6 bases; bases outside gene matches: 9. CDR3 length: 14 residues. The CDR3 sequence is CASTDGQGIDTQYF. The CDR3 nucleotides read TGTGCCAGCACGGACGGACAGGGTATTGATACGCAGTATTTT.

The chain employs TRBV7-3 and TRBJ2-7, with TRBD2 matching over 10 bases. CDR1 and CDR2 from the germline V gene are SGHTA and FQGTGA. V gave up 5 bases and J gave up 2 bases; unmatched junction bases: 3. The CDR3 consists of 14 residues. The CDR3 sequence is CASSPGLATYEQYF. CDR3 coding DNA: TGTGCCAGCAGCCCGGGACTAGCGACCTACGAGCAGTACTTC.

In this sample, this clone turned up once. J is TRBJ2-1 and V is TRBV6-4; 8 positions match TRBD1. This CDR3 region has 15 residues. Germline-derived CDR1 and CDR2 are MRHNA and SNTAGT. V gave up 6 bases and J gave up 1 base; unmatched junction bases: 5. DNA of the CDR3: TGTGCCAGCAGCGCCGGGACAGGTTCCTACAATGAGCAGTTCTTC. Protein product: CASSAGTGSYNEQFF.

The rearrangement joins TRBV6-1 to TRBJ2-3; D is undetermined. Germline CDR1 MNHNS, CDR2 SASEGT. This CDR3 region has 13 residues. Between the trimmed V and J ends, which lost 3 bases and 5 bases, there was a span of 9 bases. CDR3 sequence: CASSENTKDTQYF. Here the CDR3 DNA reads TGTGCCAGCAGTGAGAACACCAAAGATACGCAGTATTTT.

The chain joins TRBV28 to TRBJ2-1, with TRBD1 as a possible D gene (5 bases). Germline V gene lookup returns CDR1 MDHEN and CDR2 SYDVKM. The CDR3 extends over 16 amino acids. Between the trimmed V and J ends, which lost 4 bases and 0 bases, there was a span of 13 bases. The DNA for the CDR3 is TGTGCCAGCAGTTACCTGGACACAGCCTCCTACAATGAGCAGTTCTTC. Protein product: CASSYLDTASYNEQFF.

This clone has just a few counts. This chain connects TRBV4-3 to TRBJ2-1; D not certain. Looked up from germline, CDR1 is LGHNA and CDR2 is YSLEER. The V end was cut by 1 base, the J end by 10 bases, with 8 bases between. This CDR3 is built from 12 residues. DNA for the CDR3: TGCGCCAGCAGCCAAGGCCCTGGAGAGCAGTTCTTC. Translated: CASSQGPGEQFF.

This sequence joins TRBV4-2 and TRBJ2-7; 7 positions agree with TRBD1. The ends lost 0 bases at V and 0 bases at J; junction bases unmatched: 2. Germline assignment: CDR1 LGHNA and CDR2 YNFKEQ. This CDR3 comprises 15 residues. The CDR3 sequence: CASSQEGQPSYEQYF. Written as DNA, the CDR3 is TGTGCCAGCAGCCAAGAGGGACAGCCCTCCTACGAGCAGTACTTC.

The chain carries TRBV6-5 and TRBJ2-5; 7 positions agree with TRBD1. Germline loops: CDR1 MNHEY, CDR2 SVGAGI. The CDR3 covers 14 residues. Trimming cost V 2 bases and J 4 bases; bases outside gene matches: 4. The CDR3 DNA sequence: TGTGCCAGCAGTTACGCAGGGGGAAGAGAGACCCAGTACTTC. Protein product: CASSYAGGRETQYF.

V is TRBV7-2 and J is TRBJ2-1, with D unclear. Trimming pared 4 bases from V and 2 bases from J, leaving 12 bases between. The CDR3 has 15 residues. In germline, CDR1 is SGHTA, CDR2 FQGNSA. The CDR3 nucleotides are TGTGCCAGCAGCTCATCTAGTCCCCCCTACAATGAGCAGTTCTTC. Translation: CASSSSSPPYNEQFF.

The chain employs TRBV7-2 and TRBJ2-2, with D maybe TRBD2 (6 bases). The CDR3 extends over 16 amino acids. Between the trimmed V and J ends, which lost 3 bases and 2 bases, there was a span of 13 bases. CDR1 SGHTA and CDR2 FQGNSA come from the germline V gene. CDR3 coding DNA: TGTGCCAGCAGCTTGGAGGGACGGATCAACACCGGGGAGCTGTTTTTT. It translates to CASSLEGRINTGELFF.

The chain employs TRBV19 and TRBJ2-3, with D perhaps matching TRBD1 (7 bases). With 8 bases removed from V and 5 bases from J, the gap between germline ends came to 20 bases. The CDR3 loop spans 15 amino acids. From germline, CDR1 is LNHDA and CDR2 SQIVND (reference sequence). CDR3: CASAAAGGPRDTQYF. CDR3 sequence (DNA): TGTGCCAGTGCCGCGGCAGGGGGGCCAAGAGATACGCAGTATTTT.